A selection of T cell receptor beta chains follows, all from one sample in a study of CD8+ T cells in alopecia areata. The method was immunoSEQ multiplex PCR; TCRdb's version includes in-frame clones alone and lacks a portion of them. The table records 200,000 or so clones, roughly 50% of them present only once. Specimen: CD4+ T cells sorted from blood, collected at week 24, from a patient treated with tofacitinib. Every receptor here comes from a human donor with alopecia areata. The CDR3 runs from the conserved cysteine through the conserved F or W. A D gene is named only where the DNA matches it firmly. Clone size is stated in some rows and not others, as once, few, many or a class when expanded.

cdr3_length	clone_size	j_call	v_call	d_call	cdr3_aa	cdr3_nt
13	.	TRBJ1-1	TRBV9	TRBD1	CASREEWDSEAFF	TGTGCCAGCAGGGAAGAATGGGACAGTGAAGCTTTCTTT
19	.	TRBJ2-7	TRBV10-3	TRBD1	CAISDSTGGLYLGPYEQYF	TGTGCCATCAGTGATTCGACAGGGGGCTTATACCTCGGCCCCTACGAGCAGTACTTC
16	.	TRBJ1-3	TRBV7-6	.	CASSLGYGGSGNTIYF	TGTGCCAGCAGCTTAGGTTACGGGGGATCGGGAAACACCATATATTTT
18	.	TRBJ1-6	TRBV4-3	TRBD1	CASSQDTQRTGSNSPLHF	TGCGCCAGCAGCCAAGACACCCAGCGGACAGGGAGTAATTCACCCCTCCACTTT
11	few	TRBJ2-5	TRBV29-1	.	CSVRNRETQYF	TGCAGCGTTAGGAATCGGGAGACCCAGTACTTC
14	.	TRBJ1-2	TRBV28	TRBD1	CASRRTGQGYGYTF	TGTGCCAGCAGACGGACAGGGCAGGGGTATGGCTACACCTTC
13	.	TRBJ1-1	TRBV25-1	.	CASSYDGNTEAFF	TGTGCCAGCAGCTACGATGGGAACACTGAAGCTTTCTTT
12	.	TRBJ2-5	TRBV9	.	CASSLTEETQYF	TGTGCCAGCAGCTTGACAGAGGAGACCCAGTACTTC
16	.	TRBJ2-6	TRBV5-4	TRBD2	CASSPGGEGGANVLTF	TGTGCCAGCAGCCCTGGGGGGGAAGGTGGGGCCAACGTCCTGACTTTC
15	.	TRBJ2-2	TRBV7-2	TRBD1	CASSPGTGQTGELFF	TGTGCCAGCAGCCCGGGGACAGGGCAAACCGGGGAGCTGTTTTTT
16	.	TRBJ2-3	TRBV7-9	TRBD2	CASSPGLAGELDTQYF	TGTGCCAGCAGCCCGGGACTAGCGGGAGAATTAGATACGCAGTATTTT
15	.	TRBJ2-5	TRBV4-2	.	CASSQVEGQSETQYF	TGTGCCAGCAGCCAAGTCGAGGGGCAGAGTGAGACCCAGTACTTC
11	.	TRBJ1-2	TRBV20-1	.	CSARDPTAYTF	TGCAGTGCTAGAGATCCTACAGCCTACACCTTC
14	.	TRBJ1-5	TRBV19	TRBD1	CASSYRDSNQPQHF	TGTGCCAGTAGCTATCGGGACAGTAATCAGCCCCAGCATTTT
13	.	TRBJ2-5	TRBV7-2	TRBD1	CASSSDRDKTQYF	TGTGCCAGCAGCTCCGACAGGGATAAGACCCAGTACTTC
14	few	TRBJ2-7	TRBV7-2	TRBD1	CASTRDRFSYEQYF	TGTGCCAGCACCCGGGACAGGTTCTCCTACGAGCAGTACTTC
14	few	TRBJ2-5	TRBV7-2	.	CASSFTSDQETQYF	TGTGCCAGCAGCTTCACTTCCGATCAAGAGACCCAGTACTTC
11	few	TRBJ2-1	TRBV7-9	.	CASGGGGEQFF	TGTGCCAGCGGAGGAGGTGGTGAGCAGTTCTTC
12	.	TRBJ1-1	TRBV28	.	CASSTGSTEAFF	TGTGCCAGCAGTACAGGGTCCACTGAAGCTTTCTTT
15	.	TRBJ2-4	TRBV5-1	TRBD1	CASSPRPGTGGEVDF	TGCGCCAGCAGCCCGCGTCCCGGGACAGGGGGAGAGGTGGACTTC
13	.	TRBJ1-5	TRBV30	.	CAWSEGNNQPQHF	TGTGCCTGGAGTGAGGGGAACAATCAGCCCCAGCATTTT
15	few	TRBJ2-6	TRBV9	.	CASSADGSGANVLTF	TGTGCCAGCAGCGCCGACGGCTCTGGGGCCAACGTCCTGACTTTC
13	.	TRBJ1-4	TRBV4-2	.	CASSQDSNEKLFF	TGTGCCAGCAGCCAGGACAGTAATGAAAAACTGTTTTTT
11	.	TRBJ1-1	TRBV20-1	.	CSASLSIEAFF	TGCAGTGCTAGTCTCAGTATTGAAGCTTTCTTT
15	.	TRBJ2-3	TRBV10-3	.	CAISEVGVEGDTQYF	TGTGCCATCAGTGAAGTTGGCGTGGAGGGAGATACGCAGTATTTT
15	.	TRBJ1-6	TRBV6-1	TRBD1	CASRTTGGKDSPLHF	TGTGCCAGCAGGACTACAGGGGGCAAGGATTCACCCCTCCACTTT
12	few	TRBJ1-2	TRBV4-1	.	CASSQTTYGYTF	TGCGCCAGCAGCCAAACGACTTATGGCTACACCTTC
14	.	TRBJ2-6	TRBV6-5	TRBD1	CASRGQTWANVLTF	TGTGCCAGCAGGGGACAGACCTGGGCCAACGTCCTGACTTTC
16	.	TRBJ2-4	TRBV28	.	CASRTTLGGAKNIQYF	TGTGCCAGCAGGACAACATTGGGAGGAGCCAAAAACATTCAGTACTTC
14	.	TRBJ1-2	TRBV2	.	CASSDLGANYGYTF	TGTGCCAGCAGTGACCTCGGGGCTAACTATGGCTACACCTTC
17	.	TRBJ1-2	TRBV27	TRBD1	CASSLSWPGQGATGYTF	TGTGCCAGCAGTTTATCGTGGCCGGGACAGGGGGCGACTGGCTACACCTTC
13	.	TRBJ2-5	TRBV29-1	TRBD1	CSAMTGGRGTQYF	TGCAGTGCAATGACAGGGGGCCGGGGGACCCAGTACTTC
15	few	TRBJ2-7	TRBV6-6	.	CASSYSSDPSYEQYF	TGTGCCAGCAGTTACTCGTCGGACCCCTCCTACGAGCAGTACTTC
16	few	TRBJ1-1	TRBV29-1	TRBD1	CSVEWDWDSVNTEAFF	TGCAGCGTTGAGTGGGATTGGGACAGCGTGAACACTGAAGCTTTCTTT
14	.	TRBJ2-7	TRBV9	TRBD1	CASSVGQGDYEQYF	TGTGCCAGCAGCGTGGGACAGGGAGACTACGAGCAGTACTTC
11	few	TRBJ1-2	TRBV29-1	TRBD1	CSGETGKGYTF	TGCAGCGGAGAGACAGGGAAAGGCTACACCTTC
13	.	TRBJ1-2	TRBV27	.	CASSWDPRGGYTF	TGTGCCAGCAGTTGGGACCCCAGAGGCGGCTACACCTTC
20	.	TRBJ2-5	TRBV4-2	.	CASSQEKDGPPESLQETQYF	TGTGCCAGCAGCCAAGAGAAGGACGGACCCCCGGAGAGTTTGCAAGAGACCCAGTACTTC
11	.	TRBJ2-1	TRBV28	.	CASSRTNEQFF	TGTGCCAGCAGTCGTACCAATGAGCAGTTCTTC
18	.	TRBJ2-7	TRBV23-1	.	CASSPTTPFPTWASEQYF	TGCGCCAGCAGTCCCACCACCCCTTTCCCGACCTGGGCAAGCGAGCAGTACTTC
16	few	TRBJ2-5	TRBV27	TRBD2	CASSFWGGEGQETQYF	TGTGCCAGCAGTTTCTGGGGGGGAGAGGGCCAAGAGACCCAGTACTTC
13	.	TRBJ2-2	TRBV7-2	.	CASSSLGAGELFF	TGTGCCAGCAGTTCGTTAGGTGCCGGGGAGCTGTTTTTT
13	.	TRBJ2-5	TRBV10-3	.	CAISGEGRETQYF	TGTGCCATCAGTGGTGAGGGGAGGGAGACCCAGTACTTC
15	.	TRBJ1-6	TRBV7-2	TRBD1	CASSLPGQGNSPLHF	TGTGCCAGCAGCTTGCCGGGACAGGGGAACTCACCCCTCCACTTT
15	.	TRBJ2-1	TRBV5-6	TRBD1	CASSSTDRGRNEQFF	TGTGCCAGCAGCTCGACGGACAGGGGGCGAAATGAGCAGTTCTTC
12	few	TRBJ2-7	TRBV7-9	.	CASSVSSYEQYF	TGTGCCAGCAGCGTAAGCTCCTACGAGCAGTACTTC
16	few	TRBJ2-5	TRBV18	.	CASSPRPQEAGETQYF	TGTGCCAGCTCACCACGGCCTCAGGAGGCGGGGGAGACCCAGTACTTC
16	many	TRBJ2-3	TRBV7-8	.	CASSLVSGFRGDTQYF	TGTGCCAGCAGCTTAGTATCAGGGTTCAGAGGGGATACGCAGTATTTT
14	many	TRBJ2-3	TRBV28	TRBD1	CASEGQGGTDTQYF	TGTGCCAGCGAGGGACAGGGAGGGACAGATACGCAGTATTTT
12	.	TRBJ2-3	TRBV28	.	CASSLAPRAQYF	TGTGCCAGCAGTTTGGCCCCCCGTGCGCAGTATTTT
13	few	TRBJ1-5	TRBV9	.	CASSAGSNQPQHF	TGTGCCAGCAGCGCGGGTAGCAATCAGCCCCAGCATTTT
14	.	TRBJ2-3	TRBV2	.	CASKGTRSADTQYF	TGTGCCAGCAAGGGGACCCGATCCGCAGATACGCAGTATTTT
16	.	TRBJ2-3	TRBV5-1	TRBD2	CASSLNRLAGSDTQYF	TGCGCCAGCAGCTTAAACCGACTAGCGGGGTCAGATACGCAGTATTTT
15	.	TRBJ2-5	TRBV7-9	.	CASSPWDAEGETQYF	TGTGCCAGCAGCCCATGGGACGCCGAGGGAGAGACCCAGTACTTC
13	.	TRBJ2-3	TRBV9	.	CASRADSTDTQYF	TGTGCCAGCAGGGCGGACTCCACAGATACGCAGTATTTT
18	few	TRBJ2-6	TRBV7-9	.	CASSHPPGRPSGANVLTF	TGTGCCAGCAGTCACCCCCCGGGCAGACCCTCTGGGGCCAACGTCCTGACTTTC
12	once	TRBJ2-1	TRBV5-1	.	CASSLRDYEQFF	TGCGCCAGCAGCTTGCGGGATTATGAGCAGTTCTTC
15	.	TRBJ1-1	TRBV18	.	CASSPPRDTYTEAFF	TGTGCCAGCTCACCACCTCGGGACACGTACACTGAAGCTTTCTTT